This entry is about one TCR beta chain. Its target is not known. The sample belongs to a study of radiotherapy plus CTLA-4 blockade in lung cancer. About the research overall: Among all patients, roughly 17% showed objective responses, while 30% to 40% had disease control.

Germline V gene lookup returns CDR1 SGHTA and CDR2 FQGNSA. This CDR3 comprises 16 residues. V shed 4 bases and J 5 bases; nucleotides not matched to a gene: 6. Generated by immunoSEQ multiplex PCR, the TCRdb table keeps only in-frame clones and is missing some. The repertoire holds approximately 80,000 clones, roughly 70% seen once, with roughly 10% in the top ten. Whole-study findings and limits: Tumor-origin TCR clones grew in blood after radiotherapy plus ipilimumab.

This clonotype was sampled from a human donor with non-small cell lung cancer whose response to radiotherapy plus ipilimumab could not be evaluated. This specimen was peripheral blood, taken from a patient treated with radiotherapy plus ipilimumab. The chain recombines TRBV7-2 with TRBJ2-5, with TRBD2 matching over 14 bases. CDR3 amino acids: CASSSRLAGGEETQYF. The CDR3 DNA follows: TGTGCCAGCAGCTCCCGACTAGCGGGAGGGGAGGAGACCCAGTACTTC.